Below are 8 T cell receptor beta chains sequenced from a single sample in a study of T cells in Graves' hyperthyroidism and ophthalmopathy. RNA transcripts were the template for amplifying TCR beta CDR3 regions. HTBI primers were employed in a first-round RT-PCR of the TCR CDR3. Using its own MiXCR run on the multiplex PCR reads, TCRdb lists one record per CDR3 protein. The profile shows around 290,000 distinct CDR3 sequences, roughly 15% of them singletons. Specimen: blood. These receptor sequences come from a woman between 25 and 40 years old with Graves' hyperthyroidism that later progressed to Graves' ophthalmopathy.

CDR3 in DNA: TGTGCCAGCGGCCTTTACAGGGAGGGGGGGGGCACTGAAGCTTTCTTT. This gives the protein CASGLYREGGGTEAFF. The J gene is TRBJ1-1, the V gene TRBV7-2, with D possibly matching TRBD1 (6 bases). Germline V CDR1 and CDR2: SGHTA, FQGNSA. This CDR3 comprises 16 residues. Trimming cost V 8 bases and J 4 bases, with 23 bases left between them.

The genes are TRBV30 and TRBJ1-2; D perhaps matches TRBD1 (6 bases). The CDR3 has 16 amino acids. From germline, CDR1 is GTSNPN and CDR2 SVGIG (reference sequence). V lost 2 bases and J 4 bases, leaving 20 bases between the germline ends. The CDR3 here is CAWSYRTAPMGYGYTF. For the CDR3, the DNA is TGTGCCTGGAGTTATAGGACAGCTCCGATGGGCTATGGCTACACCTTC.

In this sample, this clonotype turned up many times. This chain uses TRBV11-2 with TRBJ2-7; D not resolved. The CDR3 has 15 amino acids. The V gene's germline CDR1 is SGHAT and CDR2 FQNNGV. V shed 3 bases and J shed 0 bases, with 12 bases lying between them. CDR3 residues: CASSFSSVSSYEQYF. CDR3 nucleotides: TGTGCCAGCAGCTTCTCTTCCGTTAGCTCCTACGAGCAGTACTTC.

This clonotype has a count of ten or more. The V and J genes are TRBV20-1 and TRBJ2-7; TRBD2 matches at 10 bases. The CDR3 spans 15 residues. Germline V CDR1 and CDR2: DFQATT, SNEGSKA (reference sequence). V lost 5 bases, J lost 5 bases, and 12 bases stayed unmatched. The CDR3 region is CSAGGGVAGGNEQYF. The CDR3 DNA reads as TGCAGTGCTGGGGGGGGAGTAGCGGGAGGAAACGAGCAGTACTTC.

The chain is built from TRBV20-1 and TRBJ2-5, with 10 bases identical to TRBD2. The CDR3 spans 18 residues. The germline V gene encodes CDR1 DFQATT and CDR2 SNEGSKA (reference sequence). V was pared by 0 bases and J by 5 bases, with 15 bases of the junction left unmatched. CDR3: CSARDSGRAVAGGETQYF. The CDR3 coding sequence is TGCAGTGCTAGAGATTCTGGGAGGGCGGTAGCGGGAGGTGAGACCCAGTACTTC.

This clonotype was found many times. The chain employs TRBV2 and TRBJ2-7; D remains unclear. V was clipped by 8 bases and J by 3 bases, with 17 bases between them. The CDR3 runs 14 residues. Germline V gene lookup returns CDR1 SNHLY and CDR2 FYNNEI. This CDR3 is CASFRSLARYEQYF. The CDR3 nucleotides are TGTGCCAGCTTCCGGTCTCTGGCCCGCTACGAGCAGTACTTC.

This clonotype has just a few counts. The chain uses TRBV7-9 and TRBJ2-1; 10 bases align to TRBD2. The junction had 9 bases not matched to a gene; V was cut back by 6 bases and J by 4 bases. The CDR3 sequence is 16 residues long. Germline-derived CDR1 and CDR2 are SEHNR and FQNEAQ (reference sequence). The CDR3 DNA is TGTGCCAGCAGTAGTACTAGCGGGACCTTTTACAATGAGCAGTTCTTC. The encoded protein is CASSSTSGTFYNEQFF.

There are a few counts of this clonotype. The chain joins TRBV5-1 to TRBJ2-1, with a tentative D call TRBD2 (5 bases). The CDR3 sequence is 14 residues long. CDR1 is SGHRS, CDR2 YFSETQ, per germline. The V end lost 4 bases, the J end lost 9 bases, and 17 bases lay between the germline ends. The CDR3 DNA follows: TGCGCCAGCAGCCCATGGACGGGATGGGGTGAGCAGTTCTTC. Translation gives CASSPWTGWGEQFF.